This T cell receptor (beta chain) was obtained from a study of blood T cell repertoires in COVID-19. The overall study: Donors in the United States, Italy and Spain gave samples during acute or convalescent COVID-19.

The CDR3 covers 14 residues. V lost 2 bases and J 0 bases, leaving 8 bases between the germline ends. Per the germline V gene, CDR1 is MNHEY and CDR2 is SMNVEV (reference sequence). Only in-frame clones appear in the TCRdb table, and some are missing; sequencing was by immunoSEQ multiplex PCR. The data contain approximately 66,000 clones, about nine tenths of them singletons. The chain joins TRBV27 to TRBJ2-7; D may be TRBD2 (6 bases). The sample consisted of peripheral blood. The clonotype comes from a woman aged 45 to 65 with active or convalescent COVID-19. CDR3 sequence (DNA): TGTGCCAGCAGTTTAATAGCGGACTCCTACGAGCAGTACTTC. This codes for CASSLIADSYEQYF.